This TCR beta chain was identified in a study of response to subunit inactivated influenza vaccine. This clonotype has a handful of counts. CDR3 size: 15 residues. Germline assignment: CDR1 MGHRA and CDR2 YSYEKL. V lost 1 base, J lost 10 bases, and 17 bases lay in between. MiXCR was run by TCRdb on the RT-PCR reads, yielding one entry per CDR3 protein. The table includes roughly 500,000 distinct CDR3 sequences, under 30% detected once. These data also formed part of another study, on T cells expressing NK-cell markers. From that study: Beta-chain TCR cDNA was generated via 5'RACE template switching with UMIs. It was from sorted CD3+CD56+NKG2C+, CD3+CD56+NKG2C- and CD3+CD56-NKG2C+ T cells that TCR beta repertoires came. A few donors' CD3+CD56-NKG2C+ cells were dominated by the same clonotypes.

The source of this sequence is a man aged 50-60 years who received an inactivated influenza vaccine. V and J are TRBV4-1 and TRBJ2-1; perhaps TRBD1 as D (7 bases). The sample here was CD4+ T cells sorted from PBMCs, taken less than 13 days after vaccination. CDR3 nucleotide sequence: TGCGCCAGCAGCCAAGCCCCACTGGGGGGACAGGAGCAGTTCTTC. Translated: CASSQAPLGGQEQFF.